Below are 4 T cell receptor beta chains sequenced from a single sample in a study of regulatory T cells in long-lasting Graves disease. Time point noted: persistent/refractory GD, antithyroid drugs over 5 years with positive TRAb. Isolated PBMC RNA provided the starting material for the TCR library. Both iRepertoire HTBI primers and Arm-PCR of CDR3 regions were used to build the TCR beta libraries. TCRdb re-called the multiplex PCR reads through MiXCR, storing one row per CDR3 protein. Of 350,000 to 500,000 distinct CDR3 sequences listed, roughly a fifth are singletons. The source material was peripheral blood mononuclear cells (PBMCs), sampled when the disease was refractory, from a patient treated with antithyroid drugs. The receptor source for this set is a female donor with Graves disease.

The gene calls are TRBV3-1 and TRBJ2-5; possibly TRBD2 for D (5 bases). The J call may not be correct, given that the DNA end is closer to TRBJ2-1. The V gene's germline CDR1 is LGHDT and CDR2 YNNKEL (reference sequence). The CDR3 contains 16 residues. The CDR3, as DNA: TGTGCCAGCAGCCAAGATCAGCGACTAAAAGGGAATGAGCAGTTCTTC. This sequence encodes CASSQDQRLKGNEQFF.

At least ten counts were recorded for this clonotype. The chain is built from TRBV7-9 and TRBJ2-7, with TRBD2 matching 7 bases. Trimming removed 5 bases from V and 7 bases from J; junction bases left unmatched: 5. The germline CDR1 and CDR2 sequences are SEHNR and FQNEAQ (reference sequence). The CDR3 contains 12 residues. The CDR3 loop reads CASSLGLGEQYF. The CDR3 nucleotides read TGTGCCAGCAGCCTCGGACTAGGTGAGCAGTACTTC.

Comments on this clonotype: A much larger clonotype is one base distant, so this may be a read error. The chain couples TRBV6-1 to TRBJ2-7, with D perhaps being TRBD1 or TRBD2 (5 bases each). Germline CDR1 MNHNS, CDR2 SASEGT. The CDR3 loop spans 16 amino acids. The CDR3 DNA reads TGTGCCAGCAGTGATTTTCTTGGGACGGCCTCCTACGGGCAGTACTTC. Its translation is CASSDFLGTASYGQYF.

This clonotype has more than one count but fewer than ten. This rearrangement joins TRBV24-1 to TRBJ1-5; TRBD1 matches 8 bases. This CDR3 spans 15 amino acids. The germline V gene has CDR1 KGHDR and CDR2 SFDVKD. Germline trimming cut 2 bases from V and 4 bases from J; bases unmatched to any gene: 3. The CDR3 DNA reads as TGTGCCACCAGTGATTCCCGGACAGGGAATCAGCCCCAGCATTTT. The encoded protein is CATSDSRTGNQPQHF.